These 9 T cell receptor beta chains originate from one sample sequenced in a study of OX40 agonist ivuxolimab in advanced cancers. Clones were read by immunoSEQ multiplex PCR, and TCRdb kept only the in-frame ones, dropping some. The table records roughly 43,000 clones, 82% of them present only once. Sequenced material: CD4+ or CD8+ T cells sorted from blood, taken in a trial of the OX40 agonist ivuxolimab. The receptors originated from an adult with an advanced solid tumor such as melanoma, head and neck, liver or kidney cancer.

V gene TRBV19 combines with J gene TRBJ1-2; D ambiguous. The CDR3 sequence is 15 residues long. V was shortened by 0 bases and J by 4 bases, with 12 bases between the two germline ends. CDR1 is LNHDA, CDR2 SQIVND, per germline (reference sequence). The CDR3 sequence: CASSIDLDTGYGYTF. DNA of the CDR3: TGTGCCAGTAGTATAGATCTTGACACCGGCTATGGCTACACCTTC.

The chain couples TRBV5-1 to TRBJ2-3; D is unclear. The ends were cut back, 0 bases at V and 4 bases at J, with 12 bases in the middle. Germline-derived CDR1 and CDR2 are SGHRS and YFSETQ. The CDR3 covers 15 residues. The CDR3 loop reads CASSLEPGRSDTQYF. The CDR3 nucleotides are TGCGCCAGCAGCTTGGAACCCGGTCGGTCAGATACGCAGTATTTT.

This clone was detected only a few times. For the CDR3, the DNA is TGTGCCAGCAGTGAAGTTTATAAAAAGGCCCAGCATTTT. As protein: CASSEVYKKAQHF. The chain carries TRBV6-1 and TRBJ1-5; D gene ambiguous. CDR1 MNHNS and CDR2 SASEGT come from the germline V gene. The V end was cut by 1 base, the J end by 11 bases, with 12 bases between. This CDR3 spans 13 amino acids.

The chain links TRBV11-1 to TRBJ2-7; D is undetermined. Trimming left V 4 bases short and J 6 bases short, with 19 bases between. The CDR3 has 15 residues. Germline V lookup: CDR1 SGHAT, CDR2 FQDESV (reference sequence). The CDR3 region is CASSSGPDPRREQYF. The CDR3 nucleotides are TGTGCCAGCAGCTCGGGCCCCGACCCGCGCCGCGAGCAGTACTTC.

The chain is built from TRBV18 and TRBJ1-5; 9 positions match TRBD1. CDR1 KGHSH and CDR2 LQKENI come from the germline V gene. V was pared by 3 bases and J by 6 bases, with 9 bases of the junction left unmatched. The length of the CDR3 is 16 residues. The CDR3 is CASSPRDRVSSQPQHF. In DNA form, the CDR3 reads TGTGCCAGCTCACCCCGGGACAGGGTGTCATCTCAGCCCCAGCATTTT.

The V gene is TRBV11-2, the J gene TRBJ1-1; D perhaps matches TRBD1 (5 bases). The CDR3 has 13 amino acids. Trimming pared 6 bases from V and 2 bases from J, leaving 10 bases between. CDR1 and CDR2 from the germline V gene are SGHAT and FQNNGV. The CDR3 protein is CASRATVNTEAFF. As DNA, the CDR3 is TGTGCCAGCAGAGCGACAGTCAACACTGAAGCTTTCTTT.

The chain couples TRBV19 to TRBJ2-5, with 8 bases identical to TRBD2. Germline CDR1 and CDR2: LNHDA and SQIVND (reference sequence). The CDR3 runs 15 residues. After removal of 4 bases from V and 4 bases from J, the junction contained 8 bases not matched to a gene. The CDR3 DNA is TGTGCCAGTAGTAGCAGCGGGGGTATTTCAGAGACCCAGTACTTC. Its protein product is CASSSSGGISETQYF.

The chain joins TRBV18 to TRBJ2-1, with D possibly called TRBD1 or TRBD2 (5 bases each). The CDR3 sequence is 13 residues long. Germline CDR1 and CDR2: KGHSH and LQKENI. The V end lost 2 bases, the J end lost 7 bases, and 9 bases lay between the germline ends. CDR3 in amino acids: CASSPVGPNEQFF. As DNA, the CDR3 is TGTGCCAGCTCACCAGTGGGACCTAATGAGCAGTTCTTC.

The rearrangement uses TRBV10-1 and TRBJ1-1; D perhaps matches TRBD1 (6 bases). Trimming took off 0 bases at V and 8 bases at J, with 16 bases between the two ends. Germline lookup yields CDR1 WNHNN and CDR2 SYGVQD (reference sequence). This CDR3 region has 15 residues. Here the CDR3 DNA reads TGCGCCAGCAGTGAGTCCAATGGCCAGGGGAAAGAAGCTTTCTTT. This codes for CASSESNGQGKEAFF.